The 11 T cell receptor beta chains given below trace back to one sample, sequenced in a study of blood T cell repertoires in COVID-19. This table comes from immunoSEQ multiplex PCR, and its TCRdb copy is limited to in-frame clones, with some not included. This table has approximately 220,000 clones, about 86% appearing once. The specimen was PBMCs or T cells enriched from blood (not recorded which). Source of these receptors: a woman aged 25 to 39 who had been exposed to COVID-19.

Of note for this clone: Within the sample, other DNA sequences also encode this same CDR3. The CDR3 sequence: CASSLAGGHTEAFF. The CDR3 DNA is TGCGCCAGCAGCTTGGCAGGCGGGCACACTGAAGCTTTCTTT. The chain has TRBV5-1 and TRBJ1-1, with no clear D. This CDR3 comprises 14 residues. V was shortened by 0 bases and J by 3 bases, with 9 bases between the two germline ends. Per germline, CDR1 SGHRS and CDR2 YFSETQ.

The rearrangement links TRBV27 to TRBJ1-5, with TRBD1 matching over 7 bases. V lost 5 bases and J lost 6; bases outside the gene matches: 10. CDR1 is MNHEY, CDR2 SMNVEV, per germline (reference sequence). CDR3 length equals 15 residues. This chain's CDR3 is CASSPRVRGSQPQHF. Written as DNA, the CDR3 is TGTGCCAGCAGTCCTAGAGTCAGGGGGAGTCAGCCCCAGCATTTT.

The V call is TRBV6-5, the J call TRBJ1-2; TRBD1 matches 9 bases. CDR3 length equals 15 residues. The ends lost 8 bases at V and 3 bases at J; junction bases unmatched: 10. CDR1 is MNHEY and CDR2 is SVGAGI in the germline V gene. CDR3 coding DNA: TGTGCCAGCGCATGGGACAGGGACATCTACTATGGCTACACCTTC. Protein product: CASAWDRDIYYGYTF.

The gene calls are TRBV18 and TRBJ1-4, with D hard to call. Germline values: CDR1 KGHSH, CDR2 LQKENI. V shed 2 bases and J shed 3 bases, with 10 bases lying between them. The CDR3 extends over 15 amino acids. The CDR3 nucleotides read TGTGCCAGCTCACCAACTACCGGTTCTAATGAAAAACTGTTTTTT. Translation gives CASSPTTGSNEKLFF. The complete variable domain, with remaining parts taken from reference TRBV18 and TRBJ1-4, reads NAGVMQNPRHLVRRRGQEARLRCSPMKGHSHVYWYRQLPEEGLKFMVYLQKENIIDESGMPKERFSAEFPKEGPSILRIQQVVRGDSAAYFCASSPTTGSNEKLFFGSGTQLSVL.

The genes are TRBV27 and TRBJ1-6; 7 positions agree with TRBD1. After removal of 0 bases from V and 13 bases from J, the junction contained 9 bases not matched to a gene. This CDR3 contains 15 residues. Germline assignment: CDR1 MNHEY and CDR2 SMNVEV (reference sequence). The CDR3 DNA sequence: TGTGCCAGCAGTTTATCGGGACAGAAATTTTATCCCCTCCACTTT. Amino acid sequence: CASSLSGQKFYPLHF.

This clone was recorded only once. The CDR3 bases are TGTGCCAGCAGGCGGGGGGTCCCTGAAGCTTTCTTT. It specifies CASRRGVPEAFF. The chain employs TRBV6-5 and TRBJ1-1, with D tentatively TRBD1 (5 bases). V lost 6 bases, J lost 6 bases, and 11 bases lay in between. From germline, CDR1 is MNHEY and CDR2 SVGAGI. The CDR3 is made up of 12 amino acids.

The V and J genes are TRBV3-1 (or the pseudogene TRBV3-2) and TRBJ1-6; 9 positions match TRBD1. The germline V gene has CDR1 LGHDT and CDR2 YNNKEL (reference sequence). The V gene end was trimmed by 1 base and the J gene end by 6 bases; junction bases not matched to a gene: 7. There are 17 residues in the CDR3. DNA of the CDR3: TGTGCCAGCAGCCAAGGCCCCGGGACAGGGTCTAATTCACCCCTCCACTTT. Its translation is CASSQGPGTGSNSPLHF.

The chain recombines TRBV7-8 with TRBJ1-1; no firm D call. The germline V gene encodes CDR1 SGHVS and CDR2 FQNEAQ. The CDR3 contains 13 residues. V was shortened by 5 bases and J by 0 bases, with 7 bases between the two germline ends. The CDR3 coding sequence is TGTGCCAGCAGCAGCGCGATGAACACTGAAGCTTTCTTT. Translated: CASSSAMNTEAFF.

This rearrangement joins TRBV12-5 to TRBJ1-3; D uncertain. Germline CDR1 and CDR2: LGHNT and FRNRAP. V was cut by 2 bases and J by 0 bases, with 5 bases left in between. CDR3 length: 14 amino acids. The CDR3 loop is CASGLTDSGNTIYF. CDR3 nucleotide sequence: TGTGCTAGTGGTTTGACAGACTCTGGAAACACCATATATTTT. The whole variable domain, remainder taken from reference TRBV12-5 and TRBJ1-3, is DARVTQTPRHKVTEMGQEVTMRCQPILGHNTVFWYRQTMMQGLELLAYFRNRAPLDDSGMPKDRFSAEMPDATLATLKIQPSEPRDSAVYFCASGLTDSGNTIYFGEGSWLTVV.

The CDR3 loop is CASSLRGGFYEQYF. In DNA form, the CDR3 reads TGTGCCAGCAGTCTACGGGGAGGATTCTACGAGCAGTACTTC. The chain joins TRBV25-1 to TRBJ2-7; tentatively, D is TRBD2 (6 bases). This CDR3 is built from 14 residues. V dropped 5 bases and J dropped 3 bases, with 14 bases sitting between them. Looked up from germline, CDR1 is MGHDK and CDR2 is SYGVNS.

V is TRBV25-1 and J is TRBJ2-4; D is possibly TRBD2 (5 bases). Germline CDR1 and CDR2: MGHDK and SYGVNS. The ends were cut back, 4 bases at V and 1 base at J, with 11 bases in the middle. The CDR3 contains 15 residues. The CDR3 region is CASSGWERAKNIQYF. CDR3 coding DNA: TGTGCCAGCAGTGGTTGGGAGAGGGCCAAAAACATTCAGTACTTC.